Below, 17 T cell receptor beta chains from the same sample are listed, as sequenced in a study of blood T cells in healthy people across ages (dated by TCRdb to the mid-2010s). The library was made by 5' RACE. The data were produced on an Illumina HiSeq 2500. The second PCR ran for about 6 to 12 cycles and used a J-beta primer mix along with a sample-barcoded 5' primer. TCRdb trimmed public reads at Q25 via fastp, called clones via MiXCR and kept in-frame beta chains. Identical CDR3 proteins give one entry, which carries the most common genes and DNA. Here the sample has around 280,000 distinct CDR3 sequences; about 25% occur a single time. The ten largest clones represent around 29% of the sample. The sample was blood. The source is a woman in her 70s in good health.

The rearrangement links TRBV10-3 to TRBJ2-5, with 8 bases that match TRBD1. Matching the DNA end better, TRBJ2-7 makes the J call doubtful. The germline V gene has CDR1 ENHRY and CDR2 SYGVKD. This CDR3 region has 13 residues. CDR3 sequence: CAIQDREEHEQYF. The CDR3 DNA reads TGTGCCATCCAGGACAGGGAGGAACACGAGCAGTACTTC.

This clonotype was counted at least ten times. The J gene is TRBJ1-4, the V gene TRBV4-3, with a possible D match to TRBD1 (5 bases). The CDR3 sequence is 16 residues long. Trimming removed 0 bases at V and 7 bases at J, with 15 bases between. Germline V CDR1 and CDR2: LGHNA, YSLEER. The CDR3 nucleotides are TGCGCCAGCAGCCAAGATAGGGACGGCGGCTCTGAAAAACTGTTTTTT. Its translation: CASSQDRDGGSEKLFF.

V is TRBV6-5 and J is TRBJ2-5; 9 bases agree with TRBD2. This CDR3 spans 15 amino acids. The junction had 4 bases not matched to a gene; V was cut back by 1 base and J by 4 bases. In germline, CDR1 is MNHEY, CDR2 SVGAGI. CDR3 sequence (DNA): TGTGCCAGCAGTTACTTAGGGACTAGCATAGAGACCCAGTACTTC. Translating it yields CASSYLGTSIETQYF.

The rearrangement uses TRBV4-2 and TRBJ2-2, with TRBD1 identical over 7 bases. This CDR3 is 15 amino acids long. Per germline, CDR1 LGHNA and CDR2 YNFKEQ. J lost 6 bases, V lost 0 bases, and 4 bases had no gene match. The CDR3 spells CASSQDEGAPGELFF. The CDR3 DNA reads TGTGCCAGCAGCCAAGATGAGGGGGCCCCCGGGGAGCTGTTTTTT.

In DNA, the CDR3 is TGTGCCAGCAGCCCTTTAGCGGGAGCCTACAATGAGCAGTTCTTC. This translates into CASSPLAGAYNEQFF. The chain uses TRBV11-2 and TRBJ2-1, with 9 bases that match TRBD2. V was clipped by 5 bases and J by 2 bases; unmatched bases: 4. Germline V gene lookup returns CDR1 SGHAT and CDR2 FQNNGV. The length of the CDR3 is 15 residues.

This clonotype was detected a few times. The chain is built from TRBV5-6 and TRBJ1-1; D not certain. The CDR3 is 13 amino acids. The germline V gene encodes CDR1 SGHDT and CDR2 YYEEEE. V was trimmed by 5 bases and J by 8 bases, leaving 16 bases between them. The CDR3 DNA is TGTGCCAGCAGTCGTCCCCCAGAACCCGAAGCTTTCTTT. Amino acid sequence: CASSRPPEPEAFF.

This rearrangement joins TRBV27 to TRBJ1-4; 8 nucleotides align to TRBD1. Losses at the gene ends were 6 bases for V and 7 bases for J; bases not matched to a gene: 7. The V gene's germline CDR1 is MNHEY and CDR2 SMNVEV (reference sequence). This CDR3 has 14 amino acids. CDR3 amino acids: CASRLQGAPEKLFF. The CDR3 DNA is TGTGCCAGCAGGCTCCAGGGGGCGCCTGAAAAACTGTTTTTT.

The V and J genes are TRBV20-1 and TRBJ1-1; no reliable D call. V shed 6 bases and J shed 1 base, with 9 bases lying between them. Germline V lookup: CDR1 DFQATT, CDR2 SNEGSKA (reference sequence). The CDR3 is made up of 12 amino acids. The CDR3 sequence: CSAPDGNTEAFF. CDR3 bases: TGCAGTGCCCCTGATGGGAACACTGAAGCTTTCTTT.

In this sample, this clonotype turned up a few times. The chain links TRBV6-6 to TRBJ2-7; the D is unclear. The V end was cut by 6 bases, the J end by 4 bases, with 13 bases between. This CDR3 is 13 amino acids long. CDR1 MNHNY and CDR2 SVGAGI come from the germline V gene (reference sequence). The CDR3 here is CASSGSNLYEQYF. For the CDR3, the DNA is TGTGCCAGCAGCGGTTCGAATCTTTACGAGCAGTACTTC.

V usage is TRBV12-3 or TRBV12-4 and J usage is TRBJ1-2; D unresolved. V was clipped by 7 bases and J by 8 bases, with 11 bases between them. The CDR3 sequence is 11 residues long. CDR3 DNA sequence: TGTGCCAGCAAGTCCCTAGGCGGCTACACCTTC. As protein: CASKSLGGYTF.

The CDR3 spells CASSLVGGGAYNEQFF. DNA for the CDR3: TGTGCCAGCAGCTTAGTAGGCGGGGGCGCATACAATGAGCAGTTCTTC. This chain uses TRBV7-2 with TRBJ2-1; possibly TRBD2 for D (7 bases). The CDR3 is 16 amino acids. Germline-derived CDR1 and CDR2 are SGHTA and FQGNSA. Trimming removed 1 base from V and 4 bases from J, with 14 bases in between.

This clonotype turned up a few times. This sequence joins TRBV20-1 and TRBJ2-7; D may be TRBD2 (5 bases). Between the trimmed V and J ends, which lost 4 bases and 0 bases, there was a span of 16 bases. This CDR3 has 15 amino acids. The V gene's germline CDR1 is DFQATT and CDR2 SNEGSKA (reference sequence). The DNA of the CDR3 is TGCAGTGCTACCTCCGGAACTAGTACCTCCTACGAGCAGTACTTC. It codes for CSATSGTSTSYEQYF.

V usage is TRBV25-1 and J usage is TRBJ1-2; possible D gene TRBD1, 5 bases. V was trimmed by 4 bases and J by 4 bases, leaving 13 bases between them. Germline V gene lookup returns CDR1 MGHDK and CDR2 SYGVNS. The CDR3 contains 14 residues. The CDR3 protein is CASSGQGNAYGYTF. CDR3 DNA sequence: TGTGCCAGCAGTGGTCAGGGTAACGCCTATGGCTACACCTTC.

The genes are TRBV18 and TRBJ1-1; TRBD1 aligns across 7 bases. Germline V gene data show CDR1 as KGHSH and CDR2 as LQKENI. The CDR3 extends over 15 amino acids. The ends lost 6 bases at V and 1 base at J; junction bases unmatched: 8. The CDR3 sequence is CASSPETGRNTEAFF. Here the CDR3 DNA reads TGTGCCAGCTCCCCAGAGACAGGGAGGAACACTGAAGCTTTCTTT. Filled out from reference TRBV18 and TRBJ1-1, the complete variable domain reads NAGVMQNPRHLVRRRGQEARLRCSPMKGHSHVYWYRQLPEEGLKFMVYLQKENIIDESGMPKERFSAEFPKEGPSILRIQQVVRGDSAAYFCASSPETGRNTEAFFGQGTRLTVV.

The J gene is TRBJ1-4, the V gene TRBV29-1; D perhaps matches TRBD1 (6 bases). This CDR3 has 10 residues. V was clipped by 7 bases and J by 12 bases, with 12 bases between them. Germline values: CDR1 SQVTM, CDR2 ANQGSEA. The CDR3 region is CSAGGGELFF. CDR3 nucleotide sequence: TGCAGCGCGGGTGGGGGCGAACTGTTTTTT.

V gene TRBV9 combines with J gene TRBJ2-7; D may be TRBD2 (6 bases). Germline values: CDR1 SGDLS, CDR2 YYNGEE. The V end lost 4 bases, the J end lost 2 bases, and 16 bases lay between the germline ends. The CDR3 totals 15 residues. The CDR3 nucleotides read TGTGCCAGCAGCCCAGGGAGGACACTTACCTACGAGCAGTACTTC. This translates into CASSPGRTLTYEQYF.

The chain employs TRBV12-3 or TRBV12-4 and TRBJ1-1; TRBD1 is a possible D gene (5 bases). The CDR3 totals 14 residues. Trimming cost V 7 bases and J 4 bases, with 16 bases left between them. The CDR3 DNA sequence: TGTGCCAGCACCTGGGGGGGTCTGAGCACTGAAGCTTTCTTT. This codes for CASTWGGLSTEAFF.